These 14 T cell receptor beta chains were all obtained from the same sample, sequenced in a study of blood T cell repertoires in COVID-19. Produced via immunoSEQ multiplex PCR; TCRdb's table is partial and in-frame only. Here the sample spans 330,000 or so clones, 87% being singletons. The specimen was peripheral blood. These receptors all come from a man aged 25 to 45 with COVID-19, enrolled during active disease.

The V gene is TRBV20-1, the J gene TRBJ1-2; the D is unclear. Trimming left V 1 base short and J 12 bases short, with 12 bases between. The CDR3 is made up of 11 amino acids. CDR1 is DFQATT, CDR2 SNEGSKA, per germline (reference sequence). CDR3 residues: CSARANSADTF. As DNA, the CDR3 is TGCAGTGCTAGAGCAAACTCGGCGGACACCTTC.

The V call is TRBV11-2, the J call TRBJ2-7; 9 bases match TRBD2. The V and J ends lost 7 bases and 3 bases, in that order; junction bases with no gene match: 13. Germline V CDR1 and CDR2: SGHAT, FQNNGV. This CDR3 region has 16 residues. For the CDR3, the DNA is TGTGCCAGCACCCCTAATGGAGCGGGAGGCCGCTACGAGCAGTACTTC. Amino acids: CASTPNGAGGRYEQYF.

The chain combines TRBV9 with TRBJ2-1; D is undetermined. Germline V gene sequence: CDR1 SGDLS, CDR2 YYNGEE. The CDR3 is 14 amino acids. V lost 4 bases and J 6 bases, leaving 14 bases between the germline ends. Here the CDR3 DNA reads TGTGCCAGCAGCCCAGGCGCCCAGGTCAATGAGCAGTTCTTC. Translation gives CASSPGAQVNEQFF. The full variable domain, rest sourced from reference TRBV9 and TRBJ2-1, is DSGVTQTPKHLITATGQRVTLRCSPRSGDLSVYWYQQSLDQGLQFLIQYYNGEERAKGNILERFSAQQFPDLHSELNLSSLELGDSALYFCASSPGAQVNEQFFGPGTRLTVL.

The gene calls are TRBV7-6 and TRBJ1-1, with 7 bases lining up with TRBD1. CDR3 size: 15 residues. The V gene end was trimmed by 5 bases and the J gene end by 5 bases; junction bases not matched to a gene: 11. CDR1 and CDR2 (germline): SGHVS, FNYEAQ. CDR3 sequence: CASSQSTGTVTEAFF. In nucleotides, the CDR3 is TGTGCCAGCAGCCAGAGCACCGGGACAGTAACTGAAGCTTTCTTT.

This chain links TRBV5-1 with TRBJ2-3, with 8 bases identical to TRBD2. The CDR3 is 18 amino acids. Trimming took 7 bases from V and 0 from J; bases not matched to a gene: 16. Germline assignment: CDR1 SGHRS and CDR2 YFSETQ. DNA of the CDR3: TGCGCCAGCCGGGGGGGCCGGATAGATGGGACTAGCACAGATACGCAGTATTTT. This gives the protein CASRGGRIDGTSTDTQYF.

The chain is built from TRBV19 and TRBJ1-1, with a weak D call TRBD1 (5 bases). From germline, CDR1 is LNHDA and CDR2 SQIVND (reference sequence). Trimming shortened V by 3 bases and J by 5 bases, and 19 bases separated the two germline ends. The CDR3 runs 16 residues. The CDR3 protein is CASSMVFGRGGTEAFF. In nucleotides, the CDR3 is TGTGCCAGTAGTATGGTGTTTGGAAGGGGAGGTACTGAAGCTTTCTTT.

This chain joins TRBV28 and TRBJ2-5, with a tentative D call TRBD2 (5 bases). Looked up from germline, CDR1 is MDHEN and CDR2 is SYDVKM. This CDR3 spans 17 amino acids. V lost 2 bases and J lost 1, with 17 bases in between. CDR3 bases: TGTGCCAGCAGTTTACCCGGGGTTAGAGAATTCCAAGAGACCCAGTACTTC. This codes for CASSLPGVREFQETQYF.

CDR3: CASSHTSGGRPYEQYF. The CDR3 DNA follows: TGCGCCAGCAGCCACACTAGCGGGGGCCGGCCCTACGAGCAGTACTTC. The chain couples TRBV4-1 to TRBJ2-7, with 11 bases fitting TRBD2. Trimming took 3 bases from V and 2 from J; bases not matched to a gene: 6. In germline, CDR1 is MGHRA, CDR2 YSYEKL. This CDR3 has 16 amino acids.

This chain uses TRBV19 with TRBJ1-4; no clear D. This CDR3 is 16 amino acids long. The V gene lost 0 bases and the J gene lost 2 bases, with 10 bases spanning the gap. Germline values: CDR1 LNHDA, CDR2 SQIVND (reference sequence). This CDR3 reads CASSIDLGSTNEKLFF. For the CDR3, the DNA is TGTGCCAGTAGTATAGATCTGGGGAGCACTAATGAAAAACTGTTTTTT.

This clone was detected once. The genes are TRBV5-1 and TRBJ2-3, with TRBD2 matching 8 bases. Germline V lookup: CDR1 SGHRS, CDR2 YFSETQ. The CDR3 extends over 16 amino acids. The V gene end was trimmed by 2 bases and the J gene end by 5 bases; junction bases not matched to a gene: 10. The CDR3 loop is CASSLQGPAGGDTQYF. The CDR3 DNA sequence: TGCGCCAGCAGCTTACAAGGCCCCGCGGGAGGAGATACGCAGTATTTT.

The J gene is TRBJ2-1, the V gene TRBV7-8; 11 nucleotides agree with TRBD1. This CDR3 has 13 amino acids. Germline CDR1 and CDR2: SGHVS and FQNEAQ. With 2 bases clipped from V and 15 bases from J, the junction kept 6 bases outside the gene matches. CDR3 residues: CASSLNPGTGGFF. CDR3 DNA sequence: TGTGCCAGCAGCTTAAACCCGGGGACAGGGGGGTTCTTC.

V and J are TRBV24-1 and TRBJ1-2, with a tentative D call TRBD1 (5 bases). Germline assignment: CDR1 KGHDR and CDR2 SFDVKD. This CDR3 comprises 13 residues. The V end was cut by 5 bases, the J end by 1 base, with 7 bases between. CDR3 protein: CATSAGGNYGYTF. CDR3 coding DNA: TGTGCCACCAGTGCCGGGGGTAACTATGGCTACACCTTC.

The CDR3, as DNA: TGTGCCAGCAGTTATCGGACACCCCCCTATAATTCACCCCTCCACTTT. Translation gives CASSYRTPPYNSPLHF. This chain links TRBV6-5 with TRBJ1-6; D may be TRBD1 (5 bases). The CDR3 runs 16 residues. CDR1 is MNHEY and CDR2 is SVGAGI in the germline V gene. V lost 3 bases and J lost 2, with 11 bases in between.

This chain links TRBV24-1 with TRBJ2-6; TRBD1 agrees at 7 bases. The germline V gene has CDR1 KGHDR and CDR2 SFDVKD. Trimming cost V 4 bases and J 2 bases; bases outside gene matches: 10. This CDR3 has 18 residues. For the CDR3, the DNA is TGTGCCACCAGTGACGCGACAGGGTCGCCACCTGGGGCCAACGTCCTGACTTTC. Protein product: CATSDATGSPPGANVLTF.